A selection of T cell receptor beta chains follows, all from one sample in a study of identical twins. TCRdb processed the 5' RACE reads anew with MiXCR; each CDR3 protein has one entry. Here the sample spans around 250,000 distinct CDR3 sequences, around 8.8% being singletons. This sample was shared with a second study, whose subject was yellow fever vaccine responses in identical twins.

The sequenced sample consisted of CD8+ T cells sorted from blood. Receptors were obtained from a woman aged 18-29 years in good health. The CDR3 runs from the conserved cysteine through the conserved F or W. A D gene is named only where the DNA matches it firmly. Rows may omit the clone size; those that give it use once, few, many or a size class.

CDR3nt,CDR3aa,d_gene,abundance,j_gene,v_gene,len
TGTGCCAGCAGTTTCGCGTTAGCGGGAGTTTTCTACGAGCAGTACTTC,CASSFALAGVFYEQYF,TRBD2,-,TRBJ2-7,TRBV27,16
TGTGCCAGCACCCCCGACCTTTTCGAGGAGCTGTTTTTT,CASTPDLFEELFF,-,few,TRBJ2-2,TRBV7-9,13
TGTGCCTGGAGTGTGGGATCGGGACTTAATAATTCACCCCTCCACTTT,CAWSVGSGLNNSPLHF,-,-,TRBJ1-6,TRBV30,16
TGCGCCAGCAGCTTGGATGGCGCCCAAAGCTTCACCGGGGAGCTGTTTTTT,CASSLDGAQSFTGELFF,-,many,TRBJ2-2,TRBV5-1,17
TGTGCCAGCAGTACCCGGACAGGGCTCACTGAAGCTTTCTTT,CASSTRTGLTEAFF,TRBD1,few,TRBJ1-1,TRBV27,14
TGTGCCAGCAGTTACTCATCGGGACTTGTTGTGTACGAGCAGTACTTC,CASSYSSGLVVYEQYF,-,few,TRBJ2-7,TRBV6-2/TRBV6-3,16
TGTGCCAGCAGTGACCTCGGACAGGCTAGCAATCAGCCCCAGCATTTT,CASSDLGQASNQPQHF,TRBD1,few,TRBJ1-5,TRBV25-1,16
TGTGCCAGCAGCCAAGGACTAGTCGAGCAGTACTTC,CASSQGLVEQYF,-,few,TRBJ2-7,TRBV3-1,12
TGTGCCAGCAGTCCAGAGTTCAGCCTCACAGATACGCAGTATTTT,CASSPEFSLTDTQYF,-,few,TRBJ2-3,TRBV27,15
TGTGCCAGCAGCTTAGCGGACAGAGAGCAGTACTTC,CASSLADREQYF,-,many,TRBJ2-7,TRBV7-9,12
TGTGCCATCAGTGAAAAGTCCTGGGGGTCGAGGGAGCTGTTTTTT,CAISEKSWGSRELFF,-,few,TRBJ2-2,TRBV10-3,15
TGTGCCAGCAGCCTCCCATTCGTGGCAGACATCGAGCAGTTCTTC,CASSLPFVADIEQFF,-,few,TRBJ2-1,TRBV11-3,15
TGCGCCAGCAGCCAAGAAACGACATTCCCCGATACGCAGTATTTT,CASSQETTFPDTQYF,-,-,TRBJ2-3,TRBV4-3,15
TGTGCCAGCAGTCAACAGGGGGCGAGGAACAATGAGCAGTTCTTC,CASSQQGARNNEQFF,TRBD1,few,TRBJ2-1,TRBV12-3/TRBV12-4,15
TGCAGCGTTGAAACAGGGGGCTCCTACGAGCAGTACTTC,CSVETGGSYEQYF,TRBD1,-,TRBJ2-7,TRBV29-1,13
TGTGCCACCAGCAGTAGCGGGAGCTCCTACAATGAGCAGTTCTTC,CATSSSGSSYNEQFF,TRBD2,few,TRBJ2-1,TRBV15,15
TGTGCCAGCGACTTAATCGATGAGCAGTTCTTC,CASDLIDEQFF,-,many,TRBJ2-1,TRBV7-9,11
TGTGCCAGCACCACGGTTCGGGGGGGAGGCGCAGATACGCAGTATTTT,CASTTVRGGGADTQYF,TRBD2,-,TRBJ2-3,TRBV28,16
TGCGCCAGCAGCCCGGGGGACAGGGAAGCTTTCTTT,CASSPGDREAFF,TRBD1,-,TRBJ1-1,TRBV4-1,12
TGTGCCAGCAGTTTTGGGGTGGTTCTGGGACAGGGCCTCAATGAGCAGTTCTTC,CASSFGVVLGQGLNEQFF,TRBD1,few,TRBJ2-1,TRBV28,18
TGTGCCAGCTCACCACCGACTCTCCTAGCGGGAGTAGGTGGATACGAGCAGTACTTC,CASSPPTLLAGVGGYEQYF,TRBD2,-,TRBJ2-7,TRBV18,19
TGTGCCAGCAGAGTCTCCGGCGATCAGCCCCAGCATTTT,CASRVSGDQPQHF,-,few,TRBJ1-5,TRBV27,13
TGTGCCAGCAGTTTACTCTTGGTGGACCGCTTGGTGGAGACCCAGTACTTC,CASSLLLVDRLVETQYF,-,-,TRBJ2-5,TRBV28,17
TGTGCCAGCAGTTACTCAGAGACAGGGCACCGCGAGACCCAGTACTTC,CASSYSETGHRETQYF,TRBD1,few,TRBJ2-5,TRBV6-5,16
TGCGCCAGCAGCTTTAACGGGGGTACCATGAACACTGAAGCTTTCTTT,CASSFNGGTMNTEAFF,-,many,TRBJ1-1,TRBV5-1,16
TGTGCCAGCAGTGACACCTTTACCGGGACAGTTTCCTACAATGAGCAGTTCTTC,CASSDTFTGTVSYNEQFF,TRBD1,-,TRBJ2-1,TRBV7-6,18
TGTGCCATCAGGCTAGATACCGGGACAGGGAGCCACGAGCAGTACTTC,CAIRLDTGTGSHEQYF,TRBD1,many,TRBJ2-7,TRBV10-3,16
TGCGCCAGCAGTGAGTTGGGACATTTACAAGAGACCCAGTACTTC,CASSELGHLQETQYF,-,many,TRBJ2-5,TRBV10-2,15
TGTGCCAGCAGCTTCCCCCTTTCACTAGCGAACCAAGAGACCCAGTACTTC,CASSFPLSLANQETQYF,TRBD2,many,TRBJ2-5,TRBV7-2,17